This note documents a single TCR beta chain sequence. Its specificity is unknown. This sample stems from a study of cytotoxic CD8 clonotypes in ibrutinib-treated CLL. Study in general: The authors obtained response samples at a median of about 13 months of treatment, range 6 to 36.

The study, taken as a whole, reports: There were differences in sampling times between sustained-remission and progressing patients. Rare overall, public clonotypes shrank or held steady under therapy.

The protocol was immunoSEQ multiplex PCR, while the TCRdb copy is restricted to in-frame clones and leaves out a portion. Altogether about 45,000 clones are present, 65% to 70% being singletons, with the ten largest covering around a fifth. Germline V CDR1 and CDR2: WSHSY, SAAADI. With 6 bases clipped from V and 7 bases from J, the junction kept 14 bases outside the gene matches. The CDR3 covers 18 residues. The chain is built from TRBV10-2 and TRBJ2-1; 14 bases are shared with TRBD2. Sequencing used PBMCs, obtained after 24 months of ibrutinib treatment. The TCR comes from a human donor with chronic lymphocytic leukemia. The CDR3 loop reads CASRTHSGTSGRINEQFF. The CDR3 bases are TGCGCCAGCAGGACTCACTCCGGGACTAGCGGGAGAATAAATGAGCAGTTCTTC.